One TCR beta chain is described in this entry. Its antigen is unidentified. The CDR3 consists of 16 residues. V gave up 10 bases and J gave up 4 bases, with 22 bases separating them. The germline gives CDR1 ENHRY, CDR2 SYGVKD. These data come from a study of cytomegalovirus exposure and HLA in healthy donors. PCR primers comprised 60 Vbeta and 13 Jbeta primers. Assay: immunoSEQ multiplex PCR; the TCRdb copy retains only in-frame clones and omits some. Its listing shows approximately 190,000 clones. Study-wide results and limits: Using a false discovery rate of 0.05, a later analysis showed that 16,951 TCR beta sequences were associated with HLA alleles. When presence/absence was analysed, sequencing depth was taken to be roughly uniform across donors.

The rearrangement links TRBV10-3 to TRBJ2-2, with a tentative D call TRBD1 (7 bases). This receptor was obtained from a boy between 10 and 17 years old in good health and CMV-seronegative. The sample taken for sequencing was PBMCs. The CDR3 region is CATCDPQGGGTGELFF. CDR3 DNA sequence: TGTGCCACCTGTGATCCCCAGGGGGGCGGCACCGGGGAGCTGTTTTTT.